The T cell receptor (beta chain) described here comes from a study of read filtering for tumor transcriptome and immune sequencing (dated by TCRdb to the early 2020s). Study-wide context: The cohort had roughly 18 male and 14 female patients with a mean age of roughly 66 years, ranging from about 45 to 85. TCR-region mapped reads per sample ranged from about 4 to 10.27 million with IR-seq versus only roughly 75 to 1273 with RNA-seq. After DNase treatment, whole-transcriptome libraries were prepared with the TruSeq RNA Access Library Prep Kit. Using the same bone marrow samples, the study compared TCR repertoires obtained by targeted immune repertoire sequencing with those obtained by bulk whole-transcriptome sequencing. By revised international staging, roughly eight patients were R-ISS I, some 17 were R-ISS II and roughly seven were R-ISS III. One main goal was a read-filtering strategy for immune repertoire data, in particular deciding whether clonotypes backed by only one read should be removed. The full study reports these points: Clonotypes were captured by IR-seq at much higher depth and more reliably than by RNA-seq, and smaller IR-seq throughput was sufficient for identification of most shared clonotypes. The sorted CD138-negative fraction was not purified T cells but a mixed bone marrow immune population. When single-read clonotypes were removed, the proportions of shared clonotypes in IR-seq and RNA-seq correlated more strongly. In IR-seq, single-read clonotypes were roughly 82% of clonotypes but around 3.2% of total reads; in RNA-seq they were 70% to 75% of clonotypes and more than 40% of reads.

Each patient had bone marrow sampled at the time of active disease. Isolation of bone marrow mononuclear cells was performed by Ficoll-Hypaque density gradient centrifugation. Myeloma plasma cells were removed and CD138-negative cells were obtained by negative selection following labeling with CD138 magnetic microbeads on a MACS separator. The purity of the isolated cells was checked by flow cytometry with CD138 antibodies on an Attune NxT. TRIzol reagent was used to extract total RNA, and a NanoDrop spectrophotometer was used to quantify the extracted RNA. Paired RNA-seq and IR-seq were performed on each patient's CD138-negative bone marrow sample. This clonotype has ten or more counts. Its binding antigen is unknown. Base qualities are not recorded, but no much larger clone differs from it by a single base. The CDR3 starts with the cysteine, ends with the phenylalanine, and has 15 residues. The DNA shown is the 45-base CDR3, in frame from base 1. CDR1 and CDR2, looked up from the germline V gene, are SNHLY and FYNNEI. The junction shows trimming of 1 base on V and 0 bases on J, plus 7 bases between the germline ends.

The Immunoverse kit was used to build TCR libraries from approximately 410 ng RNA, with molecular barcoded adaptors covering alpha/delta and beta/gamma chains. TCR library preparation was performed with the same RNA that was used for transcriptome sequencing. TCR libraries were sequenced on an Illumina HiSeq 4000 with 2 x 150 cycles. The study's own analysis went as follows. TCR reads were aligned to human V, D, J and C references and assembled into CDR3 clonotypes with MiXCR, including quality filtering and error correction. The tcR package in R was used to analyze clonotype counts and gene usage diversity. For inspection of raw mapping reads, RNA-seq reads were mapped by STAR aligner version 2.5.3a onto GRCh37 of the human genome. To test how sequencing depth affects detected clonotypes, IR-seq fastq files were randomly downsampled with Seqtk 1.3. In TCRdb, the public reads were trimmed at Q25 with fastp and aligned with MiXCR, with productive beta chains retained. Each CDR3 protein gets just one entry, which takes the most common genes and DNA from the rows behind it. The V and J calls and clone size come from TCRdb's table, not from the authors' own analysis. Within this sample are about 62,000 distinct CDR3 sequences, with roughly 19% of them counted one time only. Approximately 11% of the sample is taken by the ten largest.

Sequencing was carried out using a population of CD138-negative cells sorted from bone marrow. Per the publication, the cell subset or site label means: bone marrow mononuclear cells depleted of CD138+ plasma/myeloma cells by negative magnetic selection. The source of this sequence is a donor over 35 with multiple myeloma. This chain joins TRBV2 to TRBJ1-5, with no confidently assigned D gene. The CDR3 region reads CASSEERISNQPQHF. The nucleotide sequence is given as TGTGCCAGCAGTGAAGAGAGAATTAGCAATCAGCCCCAGCATTTT.